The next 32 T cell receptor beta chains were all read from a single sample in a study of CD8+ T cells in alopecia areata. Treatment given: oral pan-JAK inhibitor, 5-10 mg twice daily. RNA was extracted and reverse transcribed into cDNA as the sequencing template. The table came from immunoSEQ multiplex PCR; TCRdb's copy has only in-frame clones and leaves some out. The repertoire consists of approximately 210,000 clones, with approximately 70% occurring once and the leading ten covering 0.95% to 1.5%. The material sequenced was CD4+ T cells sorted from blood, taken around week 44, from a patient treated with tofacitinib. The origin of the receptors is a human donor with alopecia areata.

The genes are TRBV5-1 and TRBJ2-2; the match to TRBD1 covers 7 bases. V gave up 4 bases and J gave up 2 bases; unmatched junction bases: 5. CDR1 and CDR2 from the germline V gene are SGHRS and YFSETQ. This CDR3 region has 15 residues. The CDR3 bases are TGCGCCAGCAGCGTTCGGGACAGTAACACCGGGGAGCTGTTTTTT. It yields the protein CASSVRDSNTGELFF.

CDR3 amino acids: CASSWDTNTEAFF. In DNA, the CDR3 is TGTGCCAGCAGTTGGGACACTAACACTGAAGCTTTCTTT. The chain couples TRBV27 to TRBJ1-1; the D gene is possibly TRBD1 (6 bases). The germline CDR1 and CDR2 sequences are MNHEY and SMNVEV (reference sequence). Trimming cost V 4 bases and J 2 bases, with 8 bases left between them. This CDR3 spans 13 amino acids.

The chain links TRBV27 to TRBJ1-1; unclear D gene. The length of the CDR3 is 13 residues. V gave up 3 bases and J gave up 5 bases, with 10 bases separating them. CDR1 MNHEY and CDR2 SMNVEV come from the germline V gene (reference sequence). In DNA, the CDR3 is TGTGCCAGCAGTTTCGAGGGTCGGACTGAAGCTTTCTTT. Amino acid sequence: CASSFEGRTEAFF.

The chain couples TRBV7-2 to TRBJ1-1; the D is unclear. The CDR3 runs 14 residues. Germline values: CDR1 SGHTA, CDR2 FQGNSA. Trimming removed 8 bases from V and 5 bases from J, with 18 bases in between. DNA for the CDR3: TGTGCCAGCGCTGCCAGGCAGTTTAGGACTGAAGCTTTCTTT. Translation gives CASAARQFRTEAFF.

CDR3 coding DNA: TGTGCCACCAGCAGACTACAGGGTAGTGGTGGCTACACCTTC. This gives the protein CATSRLQGSGGYTF. The gene calls are TRBV15 and TRBJ1-2; a weak D match, TRBD1 (6 bases). Trimming removed 2 bases at V and 7 bases at J, with 14 bases between. Germline loops: CDR1 LNHNV, CDR2 YYDKDF (reference sequence). The length of the CDR3 is 14 residues.

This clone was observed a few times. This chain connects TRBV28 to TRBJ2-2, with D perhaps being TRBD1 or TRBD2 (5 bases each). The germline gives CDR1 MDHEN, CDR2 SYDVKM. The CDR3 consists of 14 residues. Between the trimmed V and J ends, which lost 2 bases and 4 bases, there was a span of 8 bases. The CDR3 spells CASSLGGATGELFF. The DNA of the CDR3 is TGTGCCAGCAGTTTAGGGGGTGCCACCGGGGAGCTGTTTTTT.

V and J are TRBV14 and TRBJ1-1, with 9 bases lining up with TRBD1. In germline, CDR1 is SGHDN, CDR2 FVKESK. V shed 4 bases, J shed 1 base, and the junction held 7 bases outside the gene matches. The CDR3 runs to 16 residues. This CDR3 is CASSPFPGQGNTEAFF. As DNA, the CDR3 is TGTGCCAGCAGCCCCTTCCCGGGACAGGGGAACACTGAAGCTTTCTTT.

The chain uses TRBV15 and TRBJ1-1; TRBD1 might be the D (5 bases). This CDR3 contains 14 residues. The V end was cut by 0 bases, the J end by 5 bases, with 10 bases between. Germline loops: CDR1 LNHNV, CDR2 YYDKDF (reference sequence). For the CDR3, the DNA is TGTGCCACCAGCAGAGATCGGGGGGATACTGAAGCTTTCTTT. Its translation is CATSRDRGDTEAFF.

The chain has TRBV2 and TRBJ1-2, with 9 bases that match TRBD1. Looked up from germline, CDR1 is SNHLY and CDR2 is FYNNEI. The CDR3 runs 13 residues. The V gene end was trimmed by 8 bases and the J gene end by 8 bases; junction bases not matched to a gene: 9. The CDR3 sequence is CASGFKQGAGYTF. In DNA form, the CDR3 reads TGTGCCAGCGGGTTTAAACAGGGGGCAGGCTACACCTTC. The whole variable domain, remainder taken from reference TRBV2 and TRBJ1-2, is EPEVTQTPSHQVTQMGQEVILRCVPISNHLYFYWYRQILGQKVEFLVSFYNNEISEKSEIFDDQFSVERPDGSNFTLKIRSTKLEDSAMYFCASGFKQGAGYTFGSGTRLTVV.

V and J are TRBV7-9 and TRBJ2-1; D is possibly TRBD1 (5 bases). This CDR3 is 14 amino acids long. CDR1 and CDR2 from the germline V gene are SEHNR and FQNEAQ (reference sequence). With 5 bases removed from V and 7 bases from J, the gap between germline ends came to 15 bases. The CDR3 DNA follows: TGTGCCAGCAGCGCCCGGGTTACAGGTAATGAGCAGTTCTTC. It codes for CASSARVTGNEQFF.

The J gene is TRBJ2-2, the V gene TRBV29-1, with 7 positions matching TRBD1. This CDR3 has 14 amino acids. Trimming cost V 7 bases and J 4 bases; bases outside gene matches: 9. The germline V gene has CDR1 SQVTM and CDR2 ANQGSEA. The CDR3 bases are TGCAGCGCCGCCGGGACAGCGGCCACCGGGGAGCTGTTTTTT. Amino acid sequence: CSAAGTAATGELFF.

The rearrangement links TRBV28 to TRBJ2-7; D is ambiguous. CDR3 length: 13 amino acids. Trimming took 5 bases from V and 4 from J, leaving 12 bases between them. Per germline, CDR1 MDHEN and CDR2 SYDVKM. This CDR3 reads CASSRSGPYEQYF. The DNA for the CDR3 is TGTGCCAGCAGTCGATCTGGGCCTTACGAGCAGTACTTC.

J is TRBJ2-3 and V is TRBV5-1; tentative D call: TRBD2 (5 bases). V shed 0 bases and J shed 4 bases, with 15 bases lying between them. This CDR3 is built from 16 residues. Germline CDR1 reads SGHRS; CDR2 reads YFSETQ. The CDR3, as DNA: TGCGCCAGCAGCTTGGCCGGCTCAGTGGGAGCAGATACGCAGTATTTT. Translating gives CASSLAGSVGADTQYF.

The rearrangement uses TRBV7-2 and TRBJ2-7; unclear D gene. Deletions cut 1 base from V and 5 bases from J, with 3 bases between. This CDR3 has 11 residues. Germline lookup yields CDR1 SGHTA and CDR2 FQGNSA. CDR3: CASSLVHEQYF. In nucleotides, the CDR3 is TGTGCCAGCAGCTTAGTGCACGAGCAGTACTTC.

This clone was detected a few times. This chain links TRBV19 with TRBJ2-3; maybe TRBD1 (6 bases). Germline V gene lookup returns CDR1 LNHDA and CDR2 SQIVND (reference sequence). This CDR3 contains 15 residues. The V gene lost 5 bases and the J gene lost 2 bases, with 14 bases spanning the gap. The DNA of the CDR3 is TGTGCCAGTAGTCCCACAGGGATTGACACAGATACGCAGTATTTT. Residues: CASSPTGIDTDTQYF.

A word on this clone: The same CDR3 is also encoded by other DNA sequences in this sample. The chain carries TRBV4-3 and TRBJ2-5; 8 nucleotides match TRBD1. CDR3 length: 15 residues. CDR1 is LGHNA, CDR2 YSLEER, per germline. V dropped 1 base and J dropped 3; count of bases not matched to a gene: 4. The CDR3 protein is CASSQGPGGKETQYF. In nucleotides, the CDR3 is TGCGCCAGCAGCCAAGGTCCAGGGGGCAAAGAGACCCAGTACTTC.

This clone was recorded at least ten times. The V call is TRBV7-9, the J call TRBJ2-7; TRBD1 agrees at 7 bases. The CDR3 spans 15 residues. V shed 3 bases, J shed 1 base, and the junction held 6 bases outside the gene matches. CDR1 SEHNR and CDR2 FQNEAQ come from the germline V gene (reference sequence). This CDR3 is CASSFMQGVSYEQYF. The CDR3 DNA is TGTGCCAGCAGCTTTATGCAGGGGGTTTCCTACGAGCAGTACTTC.

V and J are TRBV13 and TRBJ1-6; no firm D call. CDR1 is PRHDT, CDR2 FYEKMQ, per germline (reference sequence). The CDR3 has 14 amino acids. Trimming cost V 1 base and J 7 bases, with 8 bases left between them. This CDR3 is CASSLESKNSPLHF. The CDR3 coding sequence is TGTGCCAGCAGCTTAGAAAGCAAGAATTCACCCCTCCACTTT.

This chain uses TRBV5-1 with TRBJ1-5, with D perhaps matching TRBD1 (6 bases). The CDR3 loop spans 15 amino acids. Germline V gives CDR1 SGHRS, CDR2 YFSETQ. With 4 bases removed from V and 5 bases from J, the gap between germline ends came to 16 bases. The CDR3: CASSPVGGEYQPQHF. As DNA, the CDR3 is TGCGCCAGCAGCCCGGTAGGGGGTGAGTATCAGCCCCAGCATTTT.

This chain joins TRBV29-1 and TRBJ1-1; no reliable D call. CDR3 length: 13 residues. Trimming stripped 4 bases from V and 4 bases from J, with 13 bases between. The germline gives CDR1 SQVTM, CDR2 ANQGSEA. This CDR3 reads CSVGLGSRTEAFF. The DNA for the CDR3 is TGCAGCGTTGGATTGGGGAGTCGCACTGAAGCTTTCTTT.

CDR3 protein: CAWSVEVSYTEAFF. DNA of the CDR3: TGTGCCTGGAGTGTAGAGGTCAGCTACACTGAAGCTTTCTTT. The V gene is TRBV30, the J gene TRBJ1-1, with D hard to call. Germline values: CDR1 GTSNPN, CDR2 SVGIG (reference sequence). The CDR3 covers 14 residues. V lost 0 bases and J lost 3, with 11 bases in between.

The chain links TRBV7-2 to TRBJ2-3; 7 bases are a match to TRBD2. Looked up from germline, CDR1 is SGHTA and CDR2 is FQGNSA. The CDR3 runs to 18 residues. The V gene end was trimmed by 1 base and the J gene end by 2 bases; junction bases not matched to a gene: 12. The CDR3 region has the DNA TGTGCCAGCAGCTTAGGGAGCGGGGCGGGGCACATCACAGATACGCAGTATTTT. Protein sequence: CASSLGSGAGHITDTQYF.

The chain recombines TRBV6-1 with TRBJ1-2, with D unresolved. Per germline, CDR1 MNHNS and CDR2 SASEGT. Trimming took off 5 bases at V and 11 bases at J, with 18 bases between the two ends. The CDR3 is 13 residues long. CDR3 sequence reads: CASSQTRELLYTF. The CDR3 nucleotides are TGTGCCAGCAGTCAGACCCGGGAACTCTTATACACCTTC.

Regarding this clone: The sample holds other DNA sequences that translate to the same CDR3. The CDR3 here is CASSEFGHEQYF. CDR3 sequence (DNA): TGTGCCAGCAGTGAATTTGGACACGAGCAGTACTTC. V is TRBV25-1 and J is TRBJ2-7; D unclear. V lost 1 base to trimming and J lost 5 bases, with 6 bases between them. The CDR3 spans 12 residues. Germline V gives CDR1 MGHDK, CDR2 SYGVNS.

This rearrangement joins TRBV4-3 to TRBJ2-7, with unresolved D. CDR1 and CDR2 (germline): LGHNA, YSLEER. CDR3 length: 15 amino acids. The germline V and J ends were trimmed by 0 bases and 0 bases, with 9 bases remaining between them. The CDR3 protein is CASSQDRLTSYEQYF. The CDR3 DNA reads TGCGCCAGCAGCCAAGACCGACTTACCTCCTACGAGCAGTACTTC.

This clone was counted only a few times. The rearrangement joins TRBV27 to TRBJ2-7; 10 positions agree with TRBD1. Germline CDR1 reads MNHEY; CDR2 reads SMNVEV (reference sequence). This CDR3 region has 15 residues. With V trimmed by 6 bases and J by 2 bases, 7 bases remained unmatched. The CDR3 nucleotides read TGTGCCAGCAGCCGCACCGGGACAGGGGCCTACGAGCAGTACTTC. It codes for CASSRTGTGAYEQYF.

The CDR3 region has the DNA TGCGCCAGCAGCTTGGTAGGAGGAAGCTATGGCTACACCTTC. Translated: CASSLVGGSYGYTF. The chain uses TRBV5-1 and TRBJ1-2, with D hard to call. Germline V lookup: CDR1 SGHRS, CDR2 YFSETQ. Trimming cost V 0 bases and J 4 bases, with 10 bases left between them. The CDR3 is 14 amino acids.

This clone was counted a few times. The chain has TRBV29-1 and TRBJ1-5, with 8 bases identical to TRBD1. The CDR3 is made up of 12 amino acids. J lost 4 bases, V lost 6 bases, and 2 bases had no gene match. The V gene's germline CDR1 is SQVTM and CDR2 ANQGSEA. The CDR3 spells CSVRQGNQPQHF. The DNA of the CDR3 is TGCAGCGTCCGACAGGGGAATCAGCCCCAGCATTTT.

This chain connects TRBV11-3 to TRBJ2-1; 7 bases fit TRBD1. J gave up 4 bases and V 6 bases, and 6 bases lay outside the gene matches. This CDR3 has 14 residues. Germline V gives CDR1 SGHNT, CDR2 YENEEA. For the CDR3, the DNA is TGTGCCAGCAGTTCAGGGGGAGCGTACAATGAGCAGTTCTTC. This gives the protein CASSSGGAYNEQFF.

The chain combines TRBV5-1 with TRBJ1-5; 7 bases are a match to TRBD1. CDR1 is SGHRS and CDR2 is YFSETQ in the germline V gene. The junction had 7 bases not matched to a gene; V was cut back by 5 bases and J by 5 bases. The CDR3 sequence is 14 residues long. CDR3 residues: CASRPGTDDQPQHF. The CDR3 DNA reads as TGCGCCAGCAGGCCAGGGACAGACGATCAGCCCCAGCATTTT.

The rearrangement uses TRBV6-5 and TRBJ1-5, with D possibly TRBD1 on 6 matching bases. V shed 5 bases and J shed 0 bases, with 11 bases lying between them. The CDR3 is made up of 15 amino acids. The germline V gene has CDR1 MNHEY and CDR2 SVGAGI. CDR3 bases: TGTGCCAGCAGTACACAGGGTGGTAGCAATCAGCCCCAGCATTTT. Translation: CASSTQGGSNQPQHF.

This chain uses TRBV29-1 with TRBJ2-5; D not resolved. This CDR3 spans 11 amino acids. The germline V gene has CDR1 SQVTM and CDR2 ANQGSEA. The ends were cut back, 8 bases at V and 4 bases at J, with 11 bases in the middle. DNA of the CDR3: TGCAGCATCGGAGTAGTAGAGACCCAGTACTTC. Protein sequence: CSIGVVETQYF.